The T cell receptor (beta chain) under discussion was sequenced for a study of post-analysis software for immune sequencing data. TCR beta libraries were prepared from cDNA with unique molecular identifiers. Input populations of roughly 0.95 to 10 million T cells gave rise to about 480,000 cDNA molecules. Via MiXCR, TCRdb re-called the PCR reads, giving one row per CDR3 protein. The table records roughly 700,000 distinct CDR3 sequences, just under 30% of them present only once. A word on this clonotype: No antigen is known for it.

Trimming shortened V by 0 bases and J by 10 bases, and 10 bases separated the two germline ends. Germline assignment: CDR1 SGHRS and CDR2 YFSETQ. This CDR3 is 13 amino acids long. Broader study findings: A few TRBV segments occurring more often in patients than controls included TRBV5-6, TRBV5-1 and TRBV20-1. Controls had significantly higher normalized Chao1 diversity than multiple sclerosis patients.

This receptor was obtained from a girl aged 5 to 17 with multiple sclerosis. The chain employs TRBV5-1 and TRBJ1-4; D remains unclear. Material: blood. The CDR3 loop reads CASSLGRDGKLFF. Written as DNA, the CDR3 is TGCGCCAGCAGCTTGGGGAGGGATGGAAAACTGTTTTTT.